The sequence of this T cell receptor beta chain was determined in a study of T cell responses to AZD1222 COVID-19 vaccine. The germline gives CDR1 SGDLS, CDR2 YYNGEE. The CDR3 has 15 residues. V was pared by 0 bases and J by 1 base, with 9 bases between. Clones were read by immunoSEQ multiplex PCR, and TCRdb kept only the in-frame ones, dropping some. The sample contains under 150,000 clones, approximately 85% of which appear only once. The gene calls are TRBV9 and TRBJ2-3; TRBD1 might be the D (5 bases). The specimen was peripheral blood, collected on day 0 of MenACWY control vaccination. The clonotype was recovered from an adult in good health. The CDR3 reads CASSVDWGRTDTQYF. CDR3 nucleotide sequence: TGTGCCAGCAGCGTAGATTGGGGCCGCACAGATACGCAGTATTTT.